These 8 T cell receptor beta chains came from one sample sequenced in a study of cytomegalovirus exposure and HLA in healthy donors (dated 2017 in TCRdb). To prepare the library, the immunoSEQ multiplex PCR assay was applied. The multiplex PCR relied on a mix of 60 forward primers for TCR Vbeta segments and 13 reverse primers for TCR Jbeta segments. The table was pulled from immuneACCESS by TCRdb, which kept in-frame rearrangements only. Such tables lose some clones; where checked, under half of the loss comes from unresolved V genes, and the rest has no known cause. The sample records over 150,000 clones, 79% of which are singletons. 1.5% of the sample is taken by the ten largest. The sequenced sample consisted of PBMCs. These receptors came from a girl aged 10-17 years in good health and CMV-seropositive.

V is TRBV7-2 and J is TRBJ2-2; TRBD1 agrees at 7 bases. The V gene end was trimmed by 4 bases and the J gene end by 5 bases; junction bases not matched to a gene: 7. This CDR3 has 15 residues. The germline gives CDR1 SGHTA, CDR2 FQGNSA. The CDR3 DNA follows: TGTGCCAGCAGCTCACAGGGGAGAGGGACCGGGGAGCTGTTTTTT. This encodes CASSSQGRGTGELFF. Using reference TRBV7-2 and TRBJ2-2 for the parts outside the CDR3, the full variable domain is GAGVSQSPSNKVTEKGKDVELRCDPISGHTALYWYRQSLGQGLEFLIYFQGNSAPDKSGLPSDRFSAERTGGSVSTLTIQRTQQEDSAVYLCASSSQGRGTGELFFGEGSRLTVL.

The chain employs TRBV10-3 and TRBJ2-3; 7 bases match TRBD1. Trimming cost V 11 bases and J 6 bases; bases outside gene matches: 5. The CDR3 extends over 11 amino acids. Per the germline V gene, CDR1 is ENHRY and CDR2 is SYGVKD. As DNA, the CDR3 is TGTGCCGCGGGCAGGGGGGATACGCAGTATTTT. Its translation is CAAGRGDTQYF.

The V call is TRBV29-1, the J call TRBJ2-1; D gene ambiguous. The CDR3 covers 11 residues. Per germline, CDR1 SQVTM and CDR2 ANQGSEA. Trimming left V 7 bases short and J 7 bases short, with 11 bases between. The CDR3 protein is CSASVSNEQFF. DNA of the CDR3: TGCAGCGCCAGCGTTAGTAATGAGCAGTTCTTC.

This sequence joins TRBV4-3 and TRBJ2-7; 8 nucleotides align to TRBD1. CDR1 and CDR2 from the germline V gene are LGHNA and YSLEER. V lost 0 bases, J lost 0 bases, and 10 bases stayed unmatched. The length of the CDR3 is 18 residues. The chain's CDR3 is CASSQDRQGQGLSYEQYF. DNA for the CDR3: TGCGCCAGCAGCCAAGATCGTCAAGGACAGGGACTCTCCTACGAGCAGTACTTC.

In this sample, this clone turned up a few times. V and J are TRBV11-2 and TRBJ1-5; weak D call: TRBD1 (6 bases). V dropped 1 base and J dropped 7 bases, with 8 bases sitting between them. CDR3 length: 13 residues. CDR1 and CDR2 from the germline V gene are SGHAT and FQNNGV. DNA for the CDR3: TGTGCCAGCAGCTTAGCAGGGACACAGCCCCAGCATTTT. Its protein product is CASSLAGTQPQHF.

This chain uses TRBV9 with TRBJ2-1; TRBD1 matches at 8 bases. Germline CDR1 is SGDLS and CDR2 is YYNGEE. CDR3 length: 16 residues. The ends lost 1 base at V and 0 bases at J; junction bases unmatched: 3. The CDR3 loop reads CASSVTGGSSYNEQFF. CDR3 bases: TGTGCCAGCAGCGTAACAGGGGGAAGCTCCTACAATGAGCAGTTCTTC.

V and J are TRBV18 and TRBJ2-5; 10 bases are shared with TRBD1. This CDR3 is 15 amino acids long. The ends lost 3 bases at V and 5 bases at J; junction bases unmatched: 6. The germline CDR1 and CDR2 sequences are KGHSH and LQKENI. CDR3 nucleotide sequence: TGTGCCAGCTCACCTCGGGACAGGGGTTACGAGACCCAGTACTTC. It encodes CASSPRDRGYETQYF.

Here the CDR3 DNA reads TGTGCCTGGAGGGGACCGGGACAGGGGCGGACTGAAGCTTTCTTT. Protein: CAWRGPGQGRTEAFF. The chain couples TRBV30 to TRBJ1-1, with 10 bases matching TRBD1. This CDR3 contains 15 residues. The V and J ends lost 3 bases and 5 bases, in that order; junction bases with no gene match: 9. Germline CDR1 GTSNPN, CDR2 SVGIG (reference sequence). Drawing the rest from reference TRBV30 and TRBJ1-1, the complete variable domain is SQTIHQWPATLVQPVGSPLSLECTVEGTSNPNLYWYRQAAGRGLQLLFYSVGIGQISSEVPQNLSASRPQDRQFILSSKKLLLSDSGFYLCAWRGPGQGRTEAFFGQGTRLTVV.